This is a list of T cell receptor beta chains from one sample in a study of blood T cell repertoires in COVID-19. Here immunoSEQ multiplex PCR was the method, and the copy in TCRdb shows in-frame clones only, minus some. Counted here are 150,000 to 170,000 clones, about 85% occurring once; the ten biggest clones make up roughly 0.62%. The sequenced sample was peripheral blood. Source of these receptors: a man in his 60s with COVID-19, enrolled during active disease. CDR3s include the opening cysteine and the closing phenylalanine or tryptophan. Each record gives: J gene, D gene, V gene, clone size, CDR3 protein, CDR3 DNA. D genes are given only for firm matches. Size tells how often a clone was seen (once, few, many) or the class of an expanded clone, and some rows leave it out.

J gene: TRBJ1-2; D gene: .; V gene: TRBV2; clone size: .; CDR3 protein: CASWTAGGGYTF; CDR3 DNA: TGTGCCAGCTGGACGGCGGGAGGCGGCTACACCTTC
J gene: TRBJ2-7; D gene: TRBD2; V gene: TRBV27; clone size: .; CDR3 protein: CASSLTSGRAMKSEQYF; CDR3 DNA: TGTGCCAGCAGTTTAACTAGCGGGAGGGCAATGAAATCCGAGCAGTACTTC
J gene: TRBJ2-5; D gene: TRBD2; V gene: TRBV28; clone size: .; CDR3 protein: CASTLGGGGRETQYF; CDR3 DNA: TGTGCCAGCACCCTGGGAGGCGGGGGTAGGGAGACCCAGTACTTC
J gene: TRBJ2-1; D gene: .; V gene: TRBV2; clone size: .; CDR3 protein: CASSEVNSNEQFF; CDR3 DNA: TGTGCCAGCAGTGAAGTAAATTCCAATGAGCAGTTCTTC
J gene: TRBJ1-2; D gene: .; V gene: TRBV30; clone size: .; CDR3 protein: CAWMTGNYGYTF; CDR3 DNA: TGTGCCTGGATGACGGGGAACTATGGCTACACCTTC
J gene: TRBJ1-2; D gene: TRBD1; V gene: TRBV27; clone size: .; CDR3 protein: CASSRGQGDGYTF; CDR3 DNA: TGTGCCAGCAGCCGGGGACAGGGCGATGGCTACACCTTC
J gene: TRBJ2-5; D gene: TRBD2; V gene: TRBV6-5; clone size: .; CDR3 protein: CASSYFARGAQETQYF; CDR3 DNA: TGTGCCAGCAGTTATTTCGCGCGGGGGGCGCAAGAGACCCAGTACTTC
J gene: TRBJ1-1; D gene: .; V gene: TRBV19; clone size: .; CDR3 protein: CASNRAGGGGTEAFF; CDR3 DNA: TGTGCCAGTAATCGTGCGGGGGGCGGTGGCACTGAAGCTTTCTTT
J gene: TRBJ1-2; D gene: .; V gene: TRBV7-2; clone size: .; CDR3 protein: CASSPVISSTNYGYTF; CDR3 DNA: TGTGCCAGCAGCCCGGTTATTTCCTCTACTAACTATGGCTACACCTTC
J gene: TRBJ2-5; D gene: TRBD1; V gene: TRBV28; clone size: .; CDR3 protein: CASSQTGIQETQYF; CDR3 DNA: TGTGCCAGCAGTCAGACAGGGATACAAGAGACCCAGTACTTC
J gene: TRBJ1-5; D gene: .; V gene: TRBV6-6; clone size: .; CDR3 protein: CASSPPRGTLDSNQPQHF; CDR3 DNA: TGTGCCAGCAGTCCCCCCCGGGGAACGCTCGATAGCAATCAGCCCCAGCATTTT
J gene: TRBJ1-4; D gene: TRBD1; V gene: TRBV27; clone size: .; CDR3 protein: CASSSQGAVGEKLFF; CDR3 DNA: TGTGCCAGCAGTTCGCAGGGGGCTGTAGGTGAAAAACTGTTTTTT
J gene: TRBJ1-3; D gene: .; V gene: TRBV24-1; clone size: few; CDR3 protein: CATSDFGSGGNTIYF; CDR3 DNA: TGTGCCACCAGTGATTTCGGCAGCGGTGGAAACACCATATATTTT
J gene: TRBJ1-2; D gene: TRBD1; V gene: TRBV19; clone size: .; CDR3 protein: CASLETGSGRYGYTF; CDR3 DNA: TGTGCCAGTTTAGAGACAGGGTCCGGTCGGTATGGCTACACCTTC
J gene: TRBJ1-5; D gene: .; V gene: TRBV27; clone size: .; CDR3 protein: CASSLSTGQPQHF; CDR3 DNA: TGTGCCAGCAGTTTATCGACGGGACAGCCCCAGCATTTT
J gene: TRBJ2-7; D gene: .; V gene: TRBV20-1; clone size: .; CDR3 protein: CSAYGGRQQYF; CDR3 DNA: TGCAGTGCGTACGGAGGGAGGCAGCAGTACTTC
J gene: TRBJ1-2; D gene: .; V gene: TRBV28; clone size: .; CDR3 protein: CASSLTPVGGYTF; CDR3 DNA: TGTGCCAGCAGTTTGACTCCTGTAGGAGGCTACACCTTC
J gene: TRBJ2-1; D gene: .; V gene: TRBV7-8; clone size: .; CDR3 protein: CASSFLLDDDRGAGDEQFF; CDR3 DNA: TGTGCCAGCAGCTTCCTATTAGATGACGACCGAGGAGCGGGCGATGAGCAGTTCTTC
J gene: TRBJ2-4; D gene: TRBD2; V gene: TRBV13; clone size: .; CDR3 protein: CASSLGTSGVKNIQYF; CDR3 DNA: TGTGCCAGCAGCTTAGGGACTAGCGGGGTCAAAAACATTCAGTACTTC
J gene: TRBJ1-1; D gene: TRBD1; V gene: TRBV7-8; clone size: .; CDR3 protein: CASRPGGVYTEAFF; CDR3 DNA: TGTGCCAGCAGACCAGGGGGAGTGTACACTGAAGCTTTCTTT
J gene: TRBJ1-1; D gene: .; V gene: TRBV18; clone size: .; CDR3 protein: CASSPSLTRGLNTEAFF; CDR3 DNA: TGTGCCAGCTCACCATCCCTTACTCGCGGGTTGAACACTGAAGCTTTCTTT
J gene: TRBJ1-6; D gene: TRBD1; V gene: TRBV12-3/TRBV12-4; clone size: .; CDR3 protein: CASRQGANSPLHF; CDR3 DNA: TGTGCCAGCCGACAGGGGGCTAATTCACCCCTCCACTTT
J gene: TRBJ2-7; D gene: .; V gene: TRBV2; clone size: .; CDR3 protein: CASSQIGGPYEQYF; CDR3 DNA: TGTGCCAGCAGTCAGATAGGGGGTCCCTACGAGCAGTACTTC
J gene: TRBJ1-1; D gene: .; V gene: TRBV30; clone size: .; CDR3 protein: CALDSPLSSEAFF; CDR3 DNA: TGTGCCTTAGACAGTCCCCTATCGTCTGAAGCTTTCTTT
J gene: TRBJ2-1; D gene: .; V gene: TRBV6-2/TRBV6-3; clone size: .; CDR3 protein: CASSDSLGHEQFF; CDR3 DNA: TGTGCCAGCAGTGATTCCCTTGGCCATGAGCAGTTCTTC
J gene: TRBJ2-6; D gene: TRBD2; V gene: TRBV29-1; clone size: .; CDR3 protein: CSVLGGTSGANVLTF; CDR3 DNA: TGCAGCGTCCTCGGGGGGACCTCTGGGGCCAACGTCCTGACTTTC
J gene: TRBJ2-5; D gene: .; V gene: TRBV5-4; clone size: .; CDR3 protein: CASSRDRGETQYF; CDR3 DNA: TGTGCCAGCAGCCGAGACAGAGGAGAGACCCAGTACTTC